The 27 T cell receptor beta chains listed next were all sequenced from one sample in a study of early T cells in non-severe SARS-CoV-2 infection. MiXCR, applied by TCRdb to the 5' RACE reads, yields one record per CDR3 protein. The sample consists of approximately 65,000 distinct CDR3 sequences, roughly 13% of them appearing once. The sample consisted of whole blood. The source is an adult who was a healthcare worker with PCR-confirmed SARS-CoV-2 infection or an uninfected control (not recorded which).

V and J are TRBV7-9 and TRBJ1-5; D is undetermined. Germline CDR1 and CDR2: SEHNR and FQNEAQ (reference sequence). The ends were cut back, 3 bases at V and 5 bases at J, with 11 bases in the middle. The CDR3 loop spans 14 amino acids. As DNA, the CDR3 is TGTGCCAGCAGCTTGAGTATCGGCCATCAGCCCCAGCATTTT. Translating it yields CASSLSIGHQPQHF. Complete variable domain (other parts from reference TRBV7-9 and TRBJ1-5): DTGVSQNPRHKITKRGQNVTFRCDPISEHNRLYWYRQTLGQGPEFLTYFQNEAQLEKSRLLSDRFSAERPKGSFSTLEIQRTEQGDSAMYLCASSLSIGHQPQHFGDGTRLSIL.

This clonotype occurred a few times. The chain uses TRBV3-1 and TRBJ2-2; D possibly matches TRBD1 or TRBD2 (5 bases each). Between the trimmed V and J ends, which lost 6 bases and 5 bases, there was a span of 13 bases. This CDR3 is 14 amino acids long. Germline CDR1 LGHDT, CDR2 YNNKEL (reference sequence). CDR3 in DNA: TGTGCCAGCAGACGACAGCGGTTAACCGGGGAGCTGTTTTTT. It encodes CASRRQRLTGELFF.

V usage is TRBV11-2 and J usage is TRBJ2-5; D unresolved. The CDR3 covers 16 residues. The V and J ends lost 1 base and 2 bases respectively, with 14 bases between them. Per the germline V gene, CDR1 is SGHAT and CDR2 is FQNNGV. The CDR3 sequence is CASSLGRIAGQETQYF. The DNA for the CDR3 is TGTGCCAGCAGCTTAGGACGGATCGCCGGGCAAGAGACCCAGTACTTC.

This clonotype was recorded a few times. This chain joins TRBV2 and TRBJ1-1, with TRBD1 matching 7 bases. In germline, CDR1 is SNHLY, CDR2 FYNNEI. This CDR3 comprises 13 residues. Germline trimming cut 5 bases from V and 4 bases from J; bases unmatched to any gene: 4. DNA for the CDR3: TGTGCCAGCAGTCCCAGGGGGGGCACTGAAGCTTTCTTT. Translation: CASSPRGGTEAFF.

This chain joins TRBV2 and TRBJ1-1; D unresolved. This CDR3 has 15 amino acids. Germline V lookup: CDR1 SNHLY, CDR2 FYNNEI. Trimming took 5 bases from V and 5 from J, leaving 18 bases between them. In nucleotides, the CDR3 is TGTGCCAGCAGTCTTCCTCCCCGCCCGGGGACTGAAGCTTTCTTT. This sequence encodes CASSLPPRPGTEAFF.

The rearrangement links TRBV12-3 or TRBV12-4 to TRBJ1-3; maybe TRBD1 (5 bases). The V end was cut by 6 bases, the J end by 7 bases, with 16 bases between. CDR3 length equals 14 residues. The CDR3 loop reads CASRSGTSTNTIYF. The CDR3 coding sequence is TGTGCCAGCAGATCCGGGACTTCGACGAACACCATATATTTT.

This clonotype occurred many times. The CDR3 protein is CASSPQGGWSTEAFF. CDR3 DNA: TGTGCCAGCAGCCCTCAAGGGGGCTGGAGCACTGAAGCTTTCTTT. The rearrangement joins TRBV6-5 to TRBJ1-1; 7 nucleotides match TRBD1. The CDR3 loop spans 15 amino acids. CDR1 and CDR2 (germline): MNHEY, SVGAGI. V shed 6 bases and J 4 bases; nucleotides not matched to a gene: 11.

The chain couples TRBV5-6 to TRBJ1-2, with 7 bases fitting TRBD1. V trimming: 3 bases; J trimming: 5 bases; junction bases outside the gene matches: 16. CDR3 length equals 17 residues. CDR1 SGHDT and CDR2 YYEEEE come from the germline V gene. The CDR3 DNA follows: TGTGCCAGCAGCTCGAGTTTACCGACAGGGACTACGTATGGCTACACCTTC. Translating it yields CASSSSLPTGTTYGYTF.

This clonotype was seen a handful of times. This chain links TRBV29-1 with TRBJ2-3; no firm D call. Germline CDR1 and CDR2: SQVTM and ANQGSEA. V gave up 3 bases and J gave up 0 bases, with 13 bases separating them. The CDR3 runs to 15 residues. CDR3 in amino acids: CSVEKGLGSTDTQYF. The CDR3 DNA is TGCAGCGTTGAGAAGGGATTGGGCAGCACAGATACGCAGTATTTT.

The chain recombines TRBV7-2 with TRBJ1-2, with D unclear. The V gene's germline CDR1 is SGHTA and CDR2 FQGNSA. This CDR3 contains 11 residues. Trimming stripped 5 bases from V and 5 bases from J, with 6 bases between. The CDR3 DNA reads TGTGCCAGCAGCCCCCTGTATGGCTACACCTTC. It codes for CASSPLYGYTF.

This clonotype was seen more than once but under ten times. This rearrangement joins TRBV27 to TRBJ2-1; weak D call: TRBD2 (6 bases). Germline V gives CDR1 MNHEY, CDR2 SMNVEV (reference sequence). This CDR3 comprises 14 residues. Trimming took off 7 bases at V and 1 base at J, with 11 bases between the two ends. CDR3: CASKERVSYNEQFF. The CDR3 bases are TGTGCCAGCAAGGAGCGGGTATCCTACAATGAGCAGTTCTTC.

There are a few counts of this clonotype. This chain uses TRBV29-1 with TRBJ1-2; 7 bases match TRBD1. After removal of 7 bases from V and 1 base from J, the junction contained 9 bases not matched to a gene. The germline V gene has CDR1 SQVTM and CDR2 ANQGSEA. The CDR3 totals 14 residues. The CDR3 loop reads CSAIRDSLNYGYTF. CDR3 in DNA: TGCAGCGCAATCCGGGACAGTCTTAACTATGGCTACACCTTC.

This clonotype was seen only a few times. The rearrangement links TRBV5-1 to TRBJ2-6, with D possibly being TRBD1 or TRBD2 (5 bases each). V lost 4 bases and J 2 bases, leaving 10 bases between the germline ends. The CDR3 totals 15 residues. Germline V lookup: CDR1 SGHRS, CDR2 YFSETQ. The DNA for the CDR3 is TGCGCCAGCAGCCCGACAGCGGCTGGGGCCAACGTCCTGACTTTC. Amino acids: CASSPTAAGANVLTF.

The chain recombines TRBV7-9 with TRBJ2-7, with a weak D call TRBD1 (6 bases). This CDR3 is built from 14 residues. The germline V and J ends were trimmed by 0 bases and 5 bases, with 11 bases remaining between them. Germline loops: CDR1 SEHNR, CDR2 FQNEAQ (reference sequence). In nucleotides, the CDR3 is TGTGCCAGCAGCTTAGCTGGGACAACTAACGAGCAGTACTTC. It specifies CASSLAGTTNEQYF.

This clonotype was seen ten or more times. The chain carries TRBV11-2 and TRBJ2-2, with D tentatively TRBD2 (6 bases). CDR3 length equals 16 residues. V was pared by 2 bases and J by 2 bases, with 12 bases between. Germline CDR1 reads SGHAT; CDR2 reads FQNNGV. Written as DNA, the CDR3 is TGTGCCAGCAGCTTATTTCGGGGGAGAAACACCGGGGAGCTGTTTTTT. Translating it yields CASSLFRGRNTGELFF.

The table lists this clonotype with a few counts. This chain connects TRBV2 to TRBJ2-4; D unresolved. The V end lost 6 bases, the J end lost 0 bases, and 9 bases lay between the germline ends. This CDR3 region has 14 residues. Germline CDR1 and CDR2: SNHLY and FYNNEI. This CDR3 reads CASRTTLAKNIQYF. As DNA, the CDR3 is TGTGCCAGCAGGACCACACTAGCCAAAAACATTCAGTACTTC.

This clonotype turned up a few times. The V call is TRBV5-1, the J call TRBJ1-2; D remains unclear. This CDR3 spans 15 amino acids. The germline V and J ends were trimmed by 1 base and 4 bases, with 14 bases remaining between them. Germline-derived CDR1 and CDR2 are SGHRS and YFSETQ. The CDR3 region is CASSLTGIAGYGYTF. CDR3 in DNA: TGCGCCAGCAGCTTGACCGGGATCGCAGGCTATGGCTACACCTTC.

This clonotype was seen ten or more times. CDR3 sequence reads: CASRYLETEAFF. CDR3 DNA: TGTGCCAGCAGGTACTTGGAGACTGAAGCTTTCTTT. V and J are TRBV5-6 and TRBJ1-1, with D uncertain. The CDR3 length is 12 residues. Trimming removed 5 bases from V and 5 bases from J, with 10 bases in between. Germline CDR1 is SGHDT and CDR2 is YYEEEE.

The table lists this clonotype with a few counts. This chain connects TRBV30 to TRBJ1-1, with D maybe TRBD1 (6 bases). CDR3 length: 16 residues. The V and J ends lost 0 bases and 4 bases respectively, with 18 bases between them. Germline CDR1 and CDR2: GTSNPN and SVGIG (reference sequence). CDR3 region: CAWSVWGARGLTEAFF. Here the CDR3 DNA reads TGTGCCTGGAGTGTTTGGGGGGCGCGAGGTCTCACTGAAGCTTTCTTT. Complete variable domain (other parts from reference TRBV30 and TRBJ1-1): SQTIHQWPATLVQPVGSPLSLECTVEGTSNPNLYWYRQAAGRGLQLLFYSVGIGQISSEVPQNLSASRPQDRQFILSSKKLLLSDSGFYLCAWSVWGARGLTEAFFGQGTRLTVV.

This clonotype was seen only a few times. DNA of the CDR3: TGTGCCTGTTCCCTTCTGGGATATCAGCCCCAGCATTTT. Translation: CACSLLGYQPQHF. The chain carries TRBV6-1 and TRBJ1-5; the D is unclear. The V and J ends lost 11 bases and 5 bases respectively, with 16 bases between them. Germline values: CDR1 MNHNS, CDR2 SASEGT. This CDR3 has 13 residues.

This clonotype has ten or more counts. The chain's CDR3 is CATSRDSRAMGLQYF. The DNA of the CDR3 is TGTGCCACCAGCAGAGATAGTAGGGCCATGGGGCTGCAGTACTTC. V usage is TRBV15 and J usage is TRBJ2-7; D might be TRBD1 (5 bases). Germline values: CDR1 LNHNV, CDR2 YYDKDF (reference sequence). This CDR3 contains 15 residues. V lost 0 bases and J lost 9, with 18 bases in between. Based on the CDR3 plus reference TRBV15 and TRBJ2-7, the full variable domain is DAMVIQNPRYQVTQFGKPVTLSCSQTLNHNVMYWYQQKSSQAPKLLFHYYDKDFNNEADTPDNFQSRRPNTSFCFLDIRSPGLGDTAMYLCATSRDSRAMGLQYFGPGTRLTVT.

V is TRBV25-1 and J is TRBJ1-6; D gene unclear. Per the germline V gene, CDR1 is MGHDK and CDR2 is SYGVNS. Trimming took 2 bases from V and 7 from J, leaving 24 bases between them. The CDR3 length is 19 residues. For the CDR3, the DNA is TGTGCCAGCAGTGAAGATTTGCGCACATCGGATCGAATCAATTCACCCCTCCACTTT. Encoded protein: CASSEDLRTSDRINSPLHF.

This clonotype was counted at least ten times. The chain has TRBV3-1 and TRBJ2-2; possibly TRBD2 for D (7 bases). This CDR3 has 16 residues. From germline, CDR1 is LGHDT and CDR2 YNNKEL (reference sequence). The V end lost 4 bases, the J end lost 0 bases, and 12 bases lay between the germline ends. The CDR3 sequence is CASSLREGANTGELFF. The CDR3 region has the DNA TGTGCCAGCAGCCTAAGGGAGGGGGCGAACACCGGGGAGCTGTTTTTT.

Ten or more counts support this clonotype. The CDR3 here is CASSQEQGEADTQYF. The CDR3 DNA reads TGCGCCAGCAGCCAAGAACAGGGGGAGGCAGATACGCAGTATTTT. V usage is TRBV4-1 and J usage is TRBJ2-3; 8 bases agree with TRBD1. The CDR3 covers 15 residues. The trim removed 0 bases at V and 4 bases at J, leaving 3 bases unmatched. Germline values: CDR1 MGHRA, CDR2 YSYEKL.

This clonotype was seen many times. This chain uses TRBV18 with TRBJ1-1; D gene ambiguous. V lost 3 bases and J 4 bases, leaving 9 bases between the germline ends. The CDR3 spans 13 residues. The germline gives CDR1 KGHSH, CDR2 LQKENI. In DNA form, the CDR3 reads TGTGCCAGCTCACCGAAGGAAGGCACTGAAGCTTTCTTT. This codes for CASSPKEGTEAFF.

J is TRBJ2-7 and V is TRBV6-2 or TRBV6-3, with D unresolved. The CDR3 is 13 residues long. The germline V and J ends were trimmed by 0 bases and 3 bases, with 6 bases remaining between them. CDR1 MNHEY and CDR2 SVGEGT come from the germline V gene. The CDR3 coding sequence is TGTGCCAGCAGTTACTCCCGGCACTACGAGCAGTACTTC. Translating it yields CASSYSRHYEQYF.

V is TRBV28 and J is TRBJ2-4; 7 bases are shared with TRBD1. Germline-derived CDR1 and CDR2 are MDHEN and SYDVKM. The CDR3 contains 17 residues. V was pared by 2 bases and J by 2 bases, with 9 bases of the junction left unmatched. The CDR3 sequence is CASSLGWTGYSKNIQYF. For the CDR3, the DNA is TGTGCCAGCAGTTTAGGATGGACAGGCTACTCCAAAAACATTCAGTACTTC.